Listed here are 10 T cell receptor beta chains from one sample, sequenced in a study of blood T cell repertoires in COVID-19. Clones were read by immunoSEQ multiplex PCR, and TCRdb kept only the in-frame ones, dropping some. The profile shows roughly 99,000 clones, approximately 86% of them singletons. Specimen: peripheral blood. The receptors were sampled from a man between 50 and 59 years old with COVID-19, enrolled during active disease.

This chain links TRBV2 with TRBJ2-3, with a weak D call TRBD1 (5 bases). Deletions cut 4 bases from V and 6 bases from J, with 11 bases between. Germline CDR1 reads SNHLY; CDR2 reads FYNNEI. The CDR3 extends over 13 amino acids. CDR3 coding DNA: TGTGCCAGCAGTGCGAAGGGGCGGGATACGCAGTATTTT. Translating gives CASSAKGRDTQYF.

This chain connects TRBV18 to TRBJ2-7; D perhaps matches TRBD2 (5 bases). Germline V gives CDR1 KGHSH, CDR2 LQKENI. CDR3 length equals 13 residues. V dropped 4 bases and J dropped 3 bases, with 10 bases sitting between them. Here the CDR3 DNA reads TGTGCCAGCTCACTCGACGGGAACTACGAGCAGTACTTC. Residues: CASSLDGNYEQYF.

The gene calls are TRBV19 and TRBJ1-2; the D gene is possibly TRBD1 (5 bases). The ends were cut back, 9 bases at V and 7 bases at J, with 18 bases in the middle. The CDR3 runs to 13 residues. Germline-derived CDR1 and CDR2 are LNHDA and SQIVND (reference sequence). The CDR3 bases are TGTGCCAGCCATTCGGACAAGGGGCCTGGCTACACCTTC. Translation gives CASHSDKGPGYTF.

The chain carries TRBV4-1 and TRBJ1-3, with a possible D match to TRBD1 (5 bases). The CDR3 has 15 residues. Germline V CDR1 and CDR2: MGHRA, YSYEKL. Trimming shortened V by 0 bases and J by 2 bases, and 8 bases separated the two germline ends. The CDR3 loop reads CASSQDSGPGNTIYF. Written as DNA, the CDR3 is TGCGCCAGCAGCCAAGATTCAGGGCCTGGAAACACCATATATTTT.

CDR3 amino acids: CASSLDRPGGKNTEAFF. CDR3 sequence (DNA): TGTGCCAGCAGCTTAGATCGGCCAGGGGGCAAGAACACTGAAGCTTTCTTT. V and J are TRBV7-8 and TRBJ1-1; 8 positions match TRBD1. V gave up 1 base and J gave up 1 base; unmatched junction bases: 8. The CDR3 has 17 amino acids. Per the germline V gene, CDR1 is SGHVS and CDR2 is FQNEAQ.

The genes are TRBV4-1 and TRBJ2-7; possible D gene TRBD2, 6 bases. Germline V gene lookup returns CDR1 MGHRA and CDR2 YSYEKL. V lost 3 bases, J lost 6 bases, and 15 bases lay in between. CDR3 length: 14 amino acids. The CDR3 nucleotides read TGCGCCAGCAGCCAGGAGGGGCCACCGGGCGAGCAGTACTTC. It is translated as CASSQEGPPGEQYF.

V and J are TRBV9 and TRBJ1-2, with D perhaps matching TRBD1 (5 bases). The germline gives CDR1 SGDLS, CDR2 YYNGEE. The CDR3 is made up of 13 amino acids. Trimming removed 3 bases from V and 4 bases from J, with 10 bases in between. The CDR3 DNA sequence: TGTGCCAGCAGCGACGGGGGTGGCTATGGCTACACCTTC. This encodes CASSDGGGYGYTF.

J is TRBJ2-4 and V is TRBV12-3 or TRBV12-4, with D unclear. This CDR3 is built from 12 residues. Trimming left V 0 bases short and J 16 bases short, with 13 bases between. CDR3 region: CASSLALSSLYF. The CDR3 bases are TGTGCCAGCAGTTTAGCCCTCTCGTCCCTCTACTTC.

The gene calls are TRBV6-5 and TRBJ1-4; maybe TRBD1 (5 bases). V dropped 6 bases and J dropped 5 bases, with 10 bases sitting between them. The CDR3 consists of 13 residues. The germline gives CDR1 MNHEY, CDR2 SVGAGI. The CDR3 nucleotides read TGTGCCAGCAGGACAGTTCGAAATGAAAAACTGTTTTTT. Residues: CASRTVRNEKLFF.

The V call is TRBV30, the J call TRBJ1-5, with TRBD1 identical over 7 bases. Losses at the gene ends were 2 bases for V and 7 bases for J; bases not matched to a gene: 5. The germline V gene encodes CDR1 GTSNPN and CDR2 SVGIG (reference sequence). This CDR3 is built from 13 residues. This CDR3 is CAWSRTRGQPQHF. DNA for the CDR3: TGTGCCTGGAGTCGAACCAGGGGGCAGCCCCAGCATTTT.